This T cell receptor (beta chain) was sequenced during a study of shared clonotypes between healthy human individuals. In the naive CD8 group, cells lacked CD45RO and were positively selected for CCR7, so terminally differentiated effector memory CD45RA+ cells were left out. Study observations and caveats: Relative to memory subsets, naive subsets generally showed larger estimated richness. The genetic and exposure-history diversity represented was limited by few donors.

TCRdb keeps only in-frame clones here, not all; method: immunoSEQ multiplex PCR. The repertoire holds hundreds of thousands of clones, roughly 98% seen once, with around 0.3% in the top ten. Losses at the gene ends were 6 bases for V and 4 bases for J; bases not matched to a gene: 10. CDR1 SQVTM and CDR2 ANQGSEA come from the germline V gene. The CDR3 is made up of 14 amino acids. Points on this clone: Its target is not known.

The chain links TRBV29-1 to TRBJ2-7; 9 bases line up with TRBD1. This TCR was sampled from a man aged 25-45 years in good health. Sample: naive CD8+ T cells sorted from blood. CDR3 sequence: CSVAGTGIRYEQYF. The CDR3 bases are TGCAGCGTGGCTGGGACAGGGATCAGGTACGAGCAGTACTTC.